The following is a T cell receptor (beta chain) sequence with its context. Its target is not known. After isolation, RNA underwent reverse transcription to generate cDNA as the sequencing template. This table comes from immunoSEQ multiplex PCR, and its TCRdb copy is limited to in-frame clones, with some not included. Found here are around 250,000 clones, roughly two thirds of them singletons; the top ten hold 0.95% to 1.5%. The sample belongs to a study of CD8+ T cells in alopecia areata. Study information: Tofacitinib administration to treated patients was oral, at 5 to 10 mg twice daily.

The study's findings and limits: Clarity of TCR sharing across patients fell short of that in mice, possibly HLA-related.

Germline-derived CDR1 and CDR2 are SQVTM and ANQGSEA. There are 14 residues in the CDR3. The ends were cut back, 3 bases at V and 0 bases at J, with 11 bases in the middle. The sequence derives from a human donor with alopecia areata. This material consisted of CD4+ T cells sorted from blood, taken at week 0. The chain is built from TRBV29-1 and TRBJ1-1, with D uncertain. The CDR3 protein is CSVEVGTLNTEAFF. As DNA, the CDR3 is TGCAGCGTTGAGGTTGGCACCTTGAACACTGAAGCTTTCTTT.